This TCR beta chain comes out of a study of breast tumors, draining lymph nodes, adjacent tissues. This clonotype showed up many times. Its antigen is still unknown. Breast cancer patients provided tissue from their axillary draining lymph nodes. Trimming left V 6 bases short and J 5 bases short, with 19 bases between. CDR1 and CDR2 (germline): DFQATT, SNEGSKA (reference sequence). The CDR3 totals 15 residues. Study findings and constraints: Tumor TCR diversity was below lymph nodes but above nontumor tissue. Tumor T cell lymph node origin was a supported hypothesis, not proven. Compared with basal-like, luminal-like tumors shared significantly more repertoire with nontumor tissue.

One entry per CDR3 protein results from TCRdb running MiXCR on the multiplex PCR reads. The sample shows about 180,000 distinct CDR3 sequences, about 30% of them seen only once. The chain couples TRBV20-1 to TRBJ2-2; D is perhaps TRBD1 or TRBD2 (6 bases each). This clonotype was obtained from a female donor with breast cancer. Some clones in this sample may be carry-over from other donors' samples. Sequencing used axillary lymph node tissue. The CDR3 sequence: CSANLRGARTGELFF. For the CDR3, the DNA is TGCAGTGCAAATCTTAGGGGGGCGCGAACCGGGGAGCTGTTTTTT.